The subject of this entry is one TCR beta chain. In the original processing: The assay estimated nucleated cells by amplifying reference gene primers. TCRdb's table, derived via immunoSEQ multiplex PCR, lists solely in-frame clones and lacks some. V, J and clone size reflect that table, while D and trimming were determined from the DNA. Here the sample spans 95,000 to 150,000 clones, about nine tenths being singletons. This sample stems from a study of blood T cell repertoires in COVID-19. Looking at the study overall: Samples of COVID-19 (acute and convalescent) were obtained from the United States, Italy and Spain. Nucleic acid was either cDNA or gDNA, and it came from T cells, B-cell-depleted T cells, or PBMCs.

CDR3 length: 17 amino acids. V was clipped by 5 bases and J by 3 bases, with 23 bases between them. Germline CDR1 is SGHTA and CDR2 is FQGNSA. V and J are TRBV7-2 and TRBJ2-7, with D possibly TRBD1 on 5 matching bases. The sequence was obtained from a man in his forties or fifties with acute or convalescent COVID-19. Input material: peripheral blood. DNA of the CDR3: TGTGCCAGCAGCCACATAGGCGACAGAACTTCCTACTACGAGCAGTACTTC. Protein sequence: CASSHIGDRTSYYEQYF. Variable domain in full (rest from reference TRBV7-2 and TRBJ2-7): GAGVSQSPSNKVTEKGKDVELRCDPISGHTALYWYRQSLGQGLEFLIYFQGNSAPDKSGLPSDRFSAERTGGSVSTLTIQRTQQEDSAVYLCASSHIGDRTSYYEQYFGPGTRLTVT.